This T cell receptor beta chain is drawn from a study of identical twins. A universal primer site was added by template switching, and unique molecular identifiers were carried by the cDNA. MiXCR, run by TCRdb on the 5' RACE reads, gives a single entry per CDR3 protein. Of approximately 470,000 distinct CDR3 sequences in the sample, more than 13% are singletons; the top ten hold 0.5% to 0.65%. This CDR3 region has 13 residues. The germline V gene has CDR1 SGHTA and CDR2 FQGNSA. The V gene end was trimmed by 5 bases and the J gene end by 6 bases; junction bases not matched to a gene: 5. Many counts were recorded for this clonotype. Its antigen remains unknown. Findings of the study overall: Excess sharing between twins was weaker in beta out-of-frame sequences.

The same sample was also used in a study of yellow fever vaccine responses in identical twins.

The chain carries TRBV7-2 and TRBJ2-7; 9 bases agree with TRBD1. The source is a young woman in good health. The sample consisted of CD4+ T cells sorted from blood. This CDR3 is CASSHPTGGEQYF. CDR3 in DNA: TGTGCCAGCAGCCATCCGACAGGGGGCGAGCAGTACTTC.